The T cell receptor (beta chain) under discussion was sequenced for a study of control samples from healthy donors and cancer patients (dated by TCRdb to between 2020 and 2021). Taken from the germline V gene (reference sequence), the CDR1 and CDR2 loops are LNHDA and SQIVND. From its cysteine to its phenylalanine, the CDR3 spans 16 amino acids. The entry retains the CDR3 DNA only, 48 bases that are in frame from base 1. V loses 3 bases at its end and J loses 3 bases; junction bases beyond the gene matches: 10. Libraries were built with the immunoSEQ multiplex PCR assay. In its TCRdb copy, this immuneACCESS table keeps in-frame sequences only and misses some clones. Where compared with another copy, unresolved V genes explain less than half of these, and the others have no known cause. The sample data list about 80,000 clones, and 65% to 90% of these were observed just once. The ten largest clones capture under 14% of the sample.

To note about this clone: It lacks a known antigen. No base-level quality is on record; no much larger clone is a single base apart.

The source of this sequence is a man in his 60s with head and neck cancer. This chain joins TRBV19 to TRBJ1-1, with 7 junctional bases fitting TRBD1. Material for sequencing was PBMCs. The CDR3 protein sequence reads: CASSMEGTDLDTEAFF. The sequenced DNA is TGTGCCAGTAGTATGGAGGGGACAGATTTAGACACTGAAGCTTTCTTT. With the rest looked up from the reference TRBV19 and TRBJ1-1 genes rather than sequenced, the full variable domain is DGGITQSPKYLFRKEGQNVTLSCEQNLNHDAMYWYRQDPGQGLRLIYYSQIVNDFQKGDIAEGYSVSREKKESFPLTVTSAQKNPTAFYLCASSMEGTDLDTEAFFGQGTRLTVV.